The 3 T cell receptor beta chains below all came from one sample that was sequenced in a study of blood T cell repertoires in COVID-19. Data came from immunoSEQ multiplex PCR; TCRdb stores just in-frame clones and leaves some out. The sample records 130,000 or so clones, roughly three quarters being singletons. Material: peripheral blood. The receptors derive from a man older than 75 with acute or convalescent COVID-19.

The chain combines TRBV10-3 with TRBJ2-2, with a possible D match to TRBD1 (6 bases). The CDR3 sequence is 16 residues long. The germline V gene has CDR1 ENHRY and CDR2 SYGVKD. Trimming left V 0 bases short and J 6 bases short, with 14 bases between. The CDR3 spells CAISESGTLVPGELFF. The CDR3 region has the DNA TGTGCCATCAGTGAGTCCGGGACACTAGTGCCCGGGGAGCTGTTTTTT.

This clone was counted once. The same CDR3 arises from other DNA sequences in this sample as well. The J gene is TRBJ2-7, the V gene TRBV12-3 or TRBV12-4, with unresolved D. There are 11 residues in the CDR3. V shed 3 bases and J shed 4 bases, with 4 bases lying between them. The CDR3 sequence: CASSFRYEQYF. CDR3 nucleotides: TGTGCCAGCAGTTTCAGGTACGAGCAGTACTTC.

The chain combines TRBV18 with TRBJ1-1; 8 bases map to TRBD1. V dropped 3 bases and J dropped 9; count of bases not matched to a gene: 15. Germline-derived CDR1 and CDR2 are KGHSH and LQKENI. The CDR3 has 16 amino acids. The CDR3 DNA reads as TGTGCCAGCTCACCGATTACGGACAGGGAACGCTCTAAAGCTTTCTTT. This sequence encodes CASSPITDRERSKAFF.